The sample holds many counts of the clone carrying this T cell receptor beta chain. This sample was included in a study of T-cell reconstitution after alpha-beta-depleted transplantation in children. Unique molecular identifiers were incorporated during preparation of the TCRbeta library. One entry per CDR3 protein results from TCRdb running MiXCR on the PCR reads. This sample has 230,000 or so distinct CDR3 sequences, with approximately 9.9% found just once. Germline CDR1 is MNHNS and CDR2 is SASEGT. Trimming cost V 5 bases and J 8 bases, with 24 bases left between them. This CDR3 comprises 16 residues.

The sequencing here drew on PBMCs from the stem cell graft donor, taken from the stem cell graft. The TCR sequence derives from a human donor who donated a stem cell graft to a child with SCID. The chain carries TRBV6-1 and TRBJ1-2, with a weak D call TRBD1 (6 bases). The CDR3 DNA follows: TGTGCCAGCAGTCCCAATTCGCCACAGGGAGGCCCGGGCTACACCTTC. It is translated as CASSPNSPQGGPGYTF.